The entry below describes one T cell receptor (beta chain). Its matching antigen is unknown. V lost 0 bases and J lost 4; bases outside the gene matches: 3. Germline V gives CDR1 MNHNY, CDR2 SVGAGI (reference sequence). The CDR3 loop spans 16 amino acids. This sample is drawn from a study of Ad26.COV2.S vaccination and SARS-CoV-2 variants. General study results and limits: Analyses of TCR breadth and depth may have underestimated total T cell responses. Considerable breadth of spike-specific CD8+ and CD4+ T cell responses has reportedly been documented following vaccination.

The sample's treatment: roughly 19 received Ad26.COV2.S at low or high dose, single or two shots; roughly five received placebo; per-sample allocation not given. Collection of samples fell on day 63 after the first vaccine or placebo injection. Sequencing used immunoSEQ multiplex PCR; TCRdb keeps in-frame clones, though not all of them. Of about 440,000 clones listed, 90% are singletons. Source: peripheral blood, taken in a trial of Ad26.COV2.S vaccine versus placebo. This sequence joins TRBV6-6 and TRBJ2-5; 12 bases fit TRBD2. This clonotype was obtained from a person between 18 and 59 years old who received the Ad26.COV2.S COVID-19 vaccine or a placebo. The chain's CDR3 is CASSYSTGLAGETQYF. The CDR3, as DNA: TGTGCCAGCAGTTACTCGACGGGACTAGCGGGAGAGACCCAGTACTTC.